This TCR beta chain was identified during a study of breast tumors, draining lymph nodes, adjacent tissues. Breast cancer patients provided tissue from their axillary draining lymph nodes. From the multiplex PCR reads, TCRdb called clonotypes with MiXCR, one entry per CDR3 protein. This sample has 200,000 to 250,000 distinct CDR3 sequences, with approximately 31% found just once. Sequencing used axillary lymph node tissue. This clonotype was obtained from a female donor with breast cancer. Some clones in this sample may be carry-over from other donors' samples.

CDR3 residues: CASSAGVTDTQYF. The CDR3 coding sequence is TGTGCCAGCAGCGCGGGGGTCACAGATACGCAGTATTTT. The rearrangement links TRBV9 to TRBJ2-3, with TRBD2 as a possible D gene (6 bases). The length of the CDR3 is 13 residues. Trimming stripped 3 bases from V and 2 bases from J, with 7 bases between. Germline assignment: CDR1 SGDLS and CDR2 YYNGEE.